The 20 T cell receptor beta chains below all came from one sample that was sequenced in a study of cytomegalovirus exposure and HLA in healthy donors. PCR primers comprised 60 Vbeta and 13 Jbeta primers. The repertoire was sequenced with immunoSEQ multiplex PCR; TCRdb's copy has only in-frame clones and lacks some. The sample totals 200,000 or so clones. The sample consisted of PBMCs. These receptors were collected from a boy younger than 18 in good health and CMV-seronegative.

J is TRBJ2-5 and V is TRBV5-1, with 7 bases aligning to TRBD2. Trimming took 0 bases from V and 5 from J; bases not matched to a gene: 1. Germline V gives CDR1 SGHRS, CDR2 YFSETQ. The CDR3 loop spans 13 amino acids. CDR3 residues: CASSLVGGETQYF. The CDR3 coding sequence is TGCGCCAGCAGCTTGGTGGGAGGGGAGACCCAGTACTTC.

The rearrangement links TRBV5-1 to TRBJ2-2; 7 positions match TRBD2. This CDR3 is 15 amino acids long. The V gene's germline CDR1 is SGHRS and CDR2 YFSETQ. V shed 4 bases and J 4 bases; nucleotides not matched to a gene: 7. CDR3 coding DNA: TGCGCCAGCAGCCCTCTTGGGGGGGTCACCGGGGAGCTGTTTTTT. Translation gives CASSPLGGVTGELFF.

The rearrangement joins TRBV4-1 to TRBJ1-1, with TRBD1 identical over 10 bases. Germline CDR1 is MGHRA and CDR2 is YSYEKL. This CDR3 is built from 16 residues. V shed 7 bases and J 0 bases; nucleotides not matched to a gene: 8. CDR3 region: CASTPDRGLMNTEAFF. Written as DNA, the CDR3 is TGCGCCAGCACCCCAGACAGGGGGCTTATGAACACTGAAGCTTTCTTT.

The chain carries TRBV19 and TRBJ1-2; D is possibly TRBD1 (6 bases). V was cut by 8 bases and J by 7 bases, with 14 bases left in between. The CDR3 is made up of 12 amino acids. The germline CDR1 and CDR2 sequences are LNHDA and SQIVND (reference sequence). This CDR3 is CASCERGAGYTF. The DNA of the CDR3 is TGTGCCAGTTGCGAGCGGGGGGCTGGCTACACCTTC.

The J gene is TRBJ2-7, the V gene TRBV21-1; TRBD2, as called in the table, went unchecked against the DNA. TRBV21-1 is a pseudogene segment. CDR3 length: 19 residues. CDR3 residues: CASSKVILLRDSFTYEQYF. CDR3 bases: TGTGCCAGCAGCAAAGTGATCCTTTTGAGGGACTCTTTCACCTACGAGCAGTACTTC.

The rearrangement joins TRBV6-1 to TRBJ2-4; D might be TRBD1 (6 bases). V was cut by 3 bases and J by 6 bases, with 27 bases left in between. The germline V gene encodes CDR1 MNHNS and CDR2 SASEGT. This CDR3 is 19 amino acids long. The CDR3 coding sequence is TGTGCCAGCAGTGATTATGCCGGCAGGGGCTTGTTCATTCCAAACATTCAGTACTTC. It yields the protein CASSDYAGRGLFIPNIQYF.

Remarks on this clone: Other DNA sequences in the sample encode the same CDR3. The J gene is TRBJ2-2, the V gene TRBV6-4; tentatively, D is TRBD1 (5 bases). The germline CDR1 and CDR2 sequences are MRHNA and SNTAGT. The CDR3 is made up of 12 amino acids. Trimming shortened V by 6 bases and J by 5 bases, and 7 bases separated the two germline ends. The CDR3 reads CASSNRTGELFF. CDR3 sequence (DNA): TGTGCCAGCAGCAACAGGACCGGGGAGCTGTTTTTT.

The chain carries TRBV7-7 and TRBJ2-7, with 9 bases fitting TRBD1. Germline CDR1 reads SSHAT; CDR2 reads FNYEAQ (reference sequence). This CDR3 comprises 16 residues. CDR3 loop: CASSQGGTGTNYEQYF. The CDR3 DNA reads TGTGCTAGCTCCCAAGGTGGGACAGGGACTAACTACGAGCAGTACTTC.

The rearrangement joins TRBV30 to TRBJ2-5, with D unclear. CDR3 length equals 12 residues. V dropped 0 bases and J dropped 14 bases, with 16 bases sitting between them. Germline CDR1 and CDR2: GTSNPN and SVGIG (reference sequence). CDR3 residues: CAWSVGTTVFYF. The CDR3 coding sequence is TGTGCCTGGAGTGTGGGCACGACGGTGTTCTACTTC.

CDR3 region: CASSWGQAYEQYF. The CDR3 DNA reads TGTGCCAGCAGTTGGGGACAGGCCTACGAGCAGTACTTC. J is TRBJ2-7 and V is TRBV27; 8 nucleotides match TRBD1. Germline loops: CDR1 MNHEY, CDR2 SMNVEV (reference sequence). Trimming removed 4 bases from V and 2 bases from J; junction bases left unmatched: 1. CDR3 size: 13 residues.

The CDR3 is CASRTGAGNQPQHF. The DNA for the CDR3 is TGTGCCAGCAGGACAGGGGCGGGCAATCAGCCCCAGCATTTT. V gene TRBV6-5 combines with J gene TRBJ1-5, with 8 bases aligning to TRBD1. Germline trimming cut 6 bases from V and 2 bases from J; bases unmatched to any gene: 3. CDR1 MNHEY and CDR2 SVGAGI come from the germline V gene. The CDR3 loop spans 14 amino acids.

J is TRBJ1-4 and V is TRBV9; D is undetermined. This CDR3 comprises 15 residues. The germline V and J ends were trimmed by 0 bases and 8 bases, with 14 bases remaining between them. CDR1 and CDR2 from the germline V gene are SGDLS and YYNGEE. The CDR3 loop is CASSVAHRENEKLFF. Here the CDR3 DNA reads TGTGCCAGCAGCGTAGCTCATAGGGAGAACGAAAAACTGTTTTTT.

The V and J genes are TRBV6-5 and TRBJ2-3, with D possibly being TRBD1 (6 bases). CDR1 is MNHEY and CDR2 is SVGAGI in the germline V gene. This CDR3 is 16 amino acids long. V was cut by 2 bases and J by 1 base, with 13 bases left in between. This CDR3 is CASSYVGAKGTDTQYF. The CDR3 region has the DNA TGTGCCAGCAGTTACGTGGGGGCGAAGGGCACAGATACGCAGTATTTT.

The chain links TRBV5-1 to TRBJ1-1, with TRBD1 as a possible D gene (5 bases). V was shortened by 7 bases and J by 11 bases, with 24 bases between the two germline ends. Per germline, CDR1 SGHRS and CDR2 YFSETQ. The CDR3 consists of 14 residues. CDR3 sequence (DNA): TGCGCCAGCCGCCCGTCCGGGGGGAGGATCGGGGCTTTCTTT. Translated: CASRPSGGRIGAFF.

The chain employs TRBV19 and TRBJ1-1; possible D gene TRBD1, 6 bases. V lost 3 bases and J 0 bases, leaving 17 bases between the germline ends. The CDR3 covers 17 residues. The germline CDR1 and CDR2 sequences are LNHDA and SQIVND (reference sequence). The chain's CDR3 is CASSMEGRGALNTEAFF. The DNA for the CDR3 is TGTGCCAGTAGTATGGAAGGGAGGGGGGCTTTGAACACTGAAGCTTTCTTT. Filled out from reference TRBV19 and TRBJ1-1, the complete variable domain reads DGGITQSPKYLFRKEGQNVTLSCEQNLNHDAMYWYRQDPGQGLRLIYYSQIVNDFQKGDIAEGYSVSREKKESFPLTVTSAQKNPTAFYLCASSMEGRGALNTEAFFGQGTRLTVV.

The rearrangement joins TRBV9 to TRBJ2-2, with TRBD2 matching 15 bases. CDR1 is SGDLS and CDR2 is YYNGEE in the germline V gene. V was pared by 4 bases and J by 2 bases, with 6 bases of the junction left unmatched. The CDR3 is made up of 18 amino acids. In DNA, the CDR3 is TGTGCCAGCAGCACCCGGACTAGCGGGGGGGGAAACACCGGGGAGCTGTTTTTT. Translation gives CASSTRTSGGGNTGELFF.

The genes are TRBV18 and TRBJ2-2; possibly TRBD1 for D (6 bases). Germline CDR1 KGHSH, CDR2 LQKENI. The CDR3 has 18 amino acids. Trimming pared 8 bases from V and 0 bases from J, leaving 22 bases between. CDR3 loop: CASIDRLSSFPNTGELFF. In DNA form, the CDR3 reads TGTGCCAGCATAGACAGGCTCTCTTCTTTCCCGAACACCGGGGAGCTGTTTTTT. Together with reference TRBV18 and TRBJ2-2, the CDR3 gives the full variable domain: NAGVMQNPRHLVRRRGQEARLRCSPMKGHSHVYWYRQLPEEGLKFMVYLQKENIIDESGMPKERFSAEFPKEGPSILRIQQVVRGDSAAYFCASIDRLSSFPNTGELFFGEGSRLTVL.

The chain has TRBV9 and TRBJ2-7; D perhaps matches TRBD1 (6 bases). Trimming shortened V by 0 bases and J by 6 bases, and 10 bases separated the two germline ends. CDR1 and CDR2 (germline): SGDLS, YYNGEE. The CDR3 totals 13 residues. The CDR3 DNA is TGTGCCAGCAGCGTAGGGGAAGGGGGCGAGCAGTACTTC. Residues: CASSVGEGGEQYF.

The chain joins TRBV4-1 to TRBJ2-2, with 10 bases aligning to TRBD2. The junction had 16 bases not matched to a gene; V was cut back by 4 bases and J by 2 bases. The CDR3 covers 20 residues. Germline V lookup: CDR1 MGHRA, CDR2 YSYEKL. This chain's CDR3 is CASSPGLFRAGGLNTGELFF. The DNA for the CDR3 is TGCGCCAGCAGCCCAGGGCTTTTTCGAGCGGGGGGGCTTAACACCGGGGAGCTGTTTTTT.

In DNA, the CDR3 is TGTGCCAGCAGCTTAGAGGGCAGGGGGTTAGGTGGCTACACCTTC. Its translation is CASSLEGRGLGGYTF. The gene calls are TRBV7-6 and TRBJ1-2, with 7 bases aligning to TRBD1. Germline V gene data show CDR1 as SGHVS and CDR2 as FNYEAQ. CDR3 length: 15 amino acids. The ends lost 1 base at V and 7 bases at J; junction bases unmatched: 9.